What follows are 2 T cell receptor beta chains derived from one specimen sequenced in a study of cytomegalovirus exposure and HLA in healthy donors (dated by TCRdb to between 2016 and 2019). The library was made by the immunoSEQ multiplex PCR assay. In TCRdb, the immuneACCESS table is reduced to in-frame sequences with V and J assigned. These tables do not hold every clone; where another copy was compared, an unresolved V gene accounts for under half, and the others remain unexplained. For this sample there are approximately 180,000 clones; approximately 87% appear just once. 1.4% of the sample belongs to the ten largest clones. Input material: PBMCs. These receptors were taken from a young woman in good health and CMV-seronegative.

V usage is TRBV5-6 and J usage is TRBJ1-6; 9 bases fit TRBD1. Germline CDR1 and CDR2: SGHDT and YYEEEE. The CDR3 is made up of 15 amino acids. The J segment lost 9 bases and the V segment lost 0 bases, leaving 4 bases of the junction unmatched. The CDR3 is CASSLVQGASSPLHF. Here the CDR3 DNA reads TGTGCCAGCAGCTTGGTACAGGGGGCAAGTTCACCCCTCCACTTT.

The chain couples TRBV11-2 to TRBJ1-2; D ambiguous. Trimming left V 4 bases short and J 3 bases short, with 9 bases between. The germline V gene encodes CDR1 SGHAT and CDR2 FQNNGV. The CDR3 is 13 residues long. The CDR3 here is CASSYSSDYGYTF. The CDR3 DNA sequence: TGTGCCAGCAGCTATTCTTCCGACTATGGCTACACCTTC.